The clone carrying this T cell receptor (beta chain) was seen at least ten times. The antigen is unknown. The read terminates 3 residues before the CDR3 end, so the remaining end is supplied by the germline J gene. The entry originates in a study of T cell clonality in common variable immunodeficiency. Findings of the study overall: Compared with controls, CVID subjects had fewer shared TCRbeta clones. In common variable immunodeficiency, TCR beta chains reportedly carried fewer deletions and N-nucleotide insertions.

Control and CVID samples contributed equal amounts of genomic DNA. Here immunoSEQ multiplex PCR was the method, and the copy in TCRdb shows in-frame clones only, minus some. The sample lists approximately 64,000 clones, none appearing once, the ten largest making up approximately 1.5%. Between the trimmed V and J ends, which lost 5 bases and 3 bases, there was a span of 8 bases. This CDR3 has 13 amino acids. Looked up from germline, CDR1 is KGHSH and CDR2 is LQKENI. This clonotype was obtained from a person aged 18 to 75 in good health. The chain joins TRBV18 to TRBJ1-3; D remains unclear. The sequencing input was peripheral blood mononuclear cells. CDR3 protein: CASSAGLGNTIYF. CDR3 DNA (partial): TGTGCCAGCTCAGCCGGTCTTGGAAACACC. The variable domain in full, completed from reference TRBV18 and TRBJ1-3, reads NAGVMQNPRHLVRRRGQEARLRCSPMKGHSHVYWYRQLPEEGLKFMVYLQKENIIDESGMPKERFSAEFPKEGPSILRIQQVVRGDSAAYFCASSAGLGNTIYFGEGSWLTVV.